The 21 T cell receptor beta chains below come from one sample, sequenced in a study of cytomegalovirus exposure and HLA in healthy donors. Assay used: immunoSEQ multiplex PCR; TCRdb lists only in-frame clones, some missing. The sample contains 300,000 to 350,000 clones, around 90% of which appear only once. The sequenced sample consisted of PBMCs. All receptors come from a man younger than 45 in good health and CMV-seronegative.

This clone was found once. V and J are TRBV27 and TRBJ1-2; 7 bases are a match to TRBD1. From germline, CDR1 is MNHEY and CDR2 SMNVEV (reference sequence). V dropped 3 bases and J dropped 4; count of bases not matched to a gene: 8. CDR3 length equals 15 residues. The CDR3 loop is CASSFRTGPFYGYTF. CDR3 DNA sequence: TGTGCCAGCAGTTTTAGGACAGGACCATTCTATGGCTACACCTTC.

This chain connects TRBV7-2 to TRBJ1-1; a possible D gene is TRBD1 (6 bases). The CDR3 sequence is 13 residues long. Germline V gene sequence: CDR1 SGHTA, CDR2 FQGNSA. Trimming pared 4 bases from V and 1 base from J, leaving 7 bases between. DNA of the CDR3: TGTGCCAGCAGCTGGACAGCGAACACTGAAGCTTTCTTT. Encoded protein: CASSWTANTEAFF.

The chain combines TRBV4-3 with TRBJ1-4, with D tentatively TRBD1 (6 bases). The ends were cut back, 0 bases at V and 1 base at J, with 12 bases in the middle. The CDR3 contains 17 residues. Germline assignment: CDR1 LGHNA and CDR2 YSLEER. This CDR3 is CASSQDWVRGTNEKLFF. As DNA, the CDR3 is TGCGCCAGCAGCCAAGATTGGGTCAGGGGAACTAATGAAAAACTGTTTTTT.

Turning to this clone: Other DNA sequences in the sample encode the same CDR3. The chain combines TRBV18 with TRBJ1-2; TRBD1 agrees at 7 bases. V shed 6 bases and J 4 bases; nucleotides not matched to a gene: 5. CDR1 KGHSH and CDR2 LQKENI come from the germline V gene. The CDR3 spans 13 residues. CDR3 DNA: TGTGCCAGCTCTACAGGGGCCGGCTATGGCTACACCTTC. As protein: CASSTGAGYGYTF.

CDR3 nucleotides: TGTGCCAGCAGCTTAGGCCTCAGGGCGCTGGTGGATACGCAGTATTTT. It is translated as CASSLGLRALVDTQYF. The chain employs TRBV13 and TRBJ2-3; TRBD1 might be the D (5 bases). Between the trimmed V and J ends, which lost 0 bases and 6 bases, there was a span of 16 bases. There are 16 residues in the CDR3. Germline V gives CDR1 PRHDT, CDR2 FYEKMQ (reference sequence).

This chain links TRBV29-1 with TRBJ2-3, with 9 bases that match TRBD1. The CDR3 is made up of 14 amino acids. The junction had 4 bases not matched to a gene; V was cut back by 3 bases and J by 3 bases. Germline V gene data show CDR1 as SQVTM and CDR2 as ANQGSEA. The CDR3: CSVEDRGRTDTQYF. The DNA for the CDR3 is TGCAGCGTTGAGGACAGGGGACGAACAGATACGCAGTATTTT.

This chain joins TRBV11-2 and TRBJ2-3; 12 nucleotides match TRBD2. The CDR3 length is 19 residues. With 6 bases clipped from V and 2 bases from J, the junction kept 15 bases outside the gene matches. The V gene's germline CDR1 is SGHAT and CDR2 FQNNGV. CDR3 in DNA: TGTGCCAGCAGTCATTATGCACTAGCGGGGGGATCTCCCACAGATACGCAGTATTTT. Translating gives CASSHYALAGGSPTDTQYF.

This chain connects TRBV9 to TRBJ2-7; D is ambiguous. In germline, CDR1 is SGDLS, CDR2 YYNGEE. The CDR3 covers 12 residues. Trimming took off 3 bases at V and 5 bases at J, with 9 bases between the two ends. The CDR3 reads CASSADSHEQYF. The CDR3 region has the DNA TGTGCCAGCAGCGCTGACTCGCACGAGCAGTACTTC.

V usage is TRBV11-2 and J usage is TRBJ2-7; perhaps TRBD1 as D (5 bases). With 3 bases removed from V and 2 bases from J, the gap between germline ends came to 14 bases. This CDR3 has 15 amino acids. Germline CDR1 and CDR2: SGHAT and FQNNGV. In DNA, the CDR3 is TGTGCCAGCAGCTTCGGACACTTCCCCCCCTACGAGCAGTACTTC. Protein product: CASSFGHFPPYEQYF.

The chain uses TRBV2 and TRBJ2-2, with D possibly TRBD1 on 8 matching bases. Trimming removed 1 base at V and 7 bases at J, with 13 bases between. Germline assignment: CDR1 SNHLY and CDR2 FYNNEI. This CDR3 has 15 residues. The CDR3 region is CASSEDRGGIGELFF. The CDR3 nucleotides are TGTGCCAGCAGTGAAGACAGGGGGGGGATCGGGGAGCTGTTTTTT.

The gene calls are TRBV7-9 and TRBJ2-1; D is uncertain. The CDR3 contains 17 residues. With 4 bases removed from V and 0 bases from J, the gap between germline ends came to 16 bases. CDR1 is SEHNR, CDR2 FQNEAQ, per germline (reference sequence). DNA of the CDR3: TGTGCCAGCAGCTCCCCCATCATAGCTCCCTCCTACAATGAGCAGTTCTTC. Amino acids: CASSSPIIAPSYNEQFF.

The J gene is TRBJ1-5, the V gene TRBV5-6, with D hard to call. Germline V gene sequence: CDR1 SGHDT, CDR2 YYEEEE. V was clipped by 2 bases and J by 0 bases, with 6 bases between them. CDR3 length equals 14 residues. As DNA, the CDR3 is TGTGCCAGCAGCTTTTCAGATAGCAATCAGCCCCAGCATTTT. It yields the protein CASSFSDSNQPQHF.

This chain joins TRBV2 and TRBJ2-1; 10 bases match TRBD2. There are 15 residues in the CDR3. Germline CDR1 reads SNHLY; CDR2 reads FYNNEI. J gave up 2 bases and V 6 bases, and 4 bases lay outside the gene matches. The CDR3, as DNA: TGTGCCAGCAGATTAGCGGGGGGAACCTACAATGAGCAGTTCTTC. It is translated as CASRLAGGTYNEQFF.

The chain joins TRBV25-1 to TRBJ1-1; 9 bases align to TRBD1. CDR1 and CDR2 from the germline V gene are MGHDK and SYGVNS. J was trimmed by 3 bases and V by 5 bases; bases with no gene match: 7. There are 15 residues in the CDR3. The CDR3: CASSPAQGAYTEAFF. The CDR3 DNA sequence: TGTGCCAGCAGTCCAGCACAGGGGGCGTACACTGAAGCTTTCTTT.

The chain has TRBV23-1 and TRBJ1-3, with 7 bases identical to TRBD1. TRBV23-1 is classed as an ORF, of uncertain function. There are 16 residues in the CDR3. The junction had 14 bases not matched to a gene; V was cut back by 3 bases and J by 9 bases. The DNA of the CDR3 is TGCGCCAGCAGTCAGCTCGGGACAGAAGGGTGGTGCACCATATATTTT. It yields the protein CASSQLGTEGWCTIYF.

This clone was found a few times. The chain has TRBV27 and TRBJ1-6; D possibly corresponds to TRBD1 (5 bases). Per the germline V gene, CDR1 is MNHEY and CDR2 is SMNVEV (reference sequence). The CDR3 extends over 16 amino acids. Trimming pared 5 bases from V and 0 bases from J, leaving 11 bases between. In DNA form, the CDR3 reads TGTGCCAGCAGTGTGGAGGGGAGCTCCTATAATTCACCCCTCCACTTT. This gives the protein CASSVEGSSYNSPLHF.

The chain joins TRBV6-5 to TRBJ2-5; 8 bases map to TRBD1. Germline assignment: CDR1 MNHEY and CDR2 SVGAGI. V lost 6 bases, J lost 2 bases, and 5 bases stayed unmatched. This CDR3 is built from 14 residues. The CDR3 here is CASRTTGEQETQYF. The CDR3 bases are TGTGCCAGCAGGACGACAGGGGAACAAGAGACCCAGTACTTC.

This sequence joins TRBV19 and TRBJ1-2; TRBD1 matches at 9 bases. The CDR3 contains 13 residues. The V gene end was trimmed by 9 bases and the J gene end by 4 bases; junction bases not matched to a gene: 6. Germline CDR1 and CDR2: LNHDA and SQIVND (reference sequence). CDR3 nucleotides: TGTGCCAGCCTCCGGGACAGGGCCTATGGCTACACCTTC. Amino acid sequence: CASLRDRAYGYTF. Using reference TRBV19 and TRBJ1-2 for the parts outside the CDR3, the full variable domain is DGGITQSPKYLFRKEGQNVTLSCEQNLNHDAMYWYRQDPGQGLRLIYYSQIVNDFQKGDIAEGYSVSREKKESFPLTVTSAQKNPTAFYLCASLRDRAYGYTFGSGTRLTVV.

The chain carries TRBV27 and TRBJ1-1; 7 positions agree with TRBD1. The junction had 2 bases not matched to a gene; V was cut back by 1 base and J by 0 bases. The CDR3 covers 15 residues. Germline CDR1 is MNHEY and CDR2 is SMNVEV (reference sequence). CDR3 in DNA: TGTGCCAGCAGTTTATATGGGACAGTGAACACTGAAGCTTTCTTT. Translated: CASSLYGTVNTEAFF.

The chain is built from TRBV20-1 and TRBJ2-4, with D perhaps matching TRBD1 (5 bases). The CDR3 sequence is 11 residues long. Germline loops: CDR1 DFQATT, CDR2 SNEGSKA (reference sequence). V lost 6 bases and J lost 8, with 11 bases in between. The CDR3 protein is CSALQGDIQYF. CDR3 DNA sequence: TGCAGTGCCCTGCAAGGGGACATTCAGTACTTC.

The chain couples TRBV6-5 to TRBJ2-7; TRBD1 aligns across 9 bases. V trimming: 5 bases; J trimming: 3 bases; junction bases outside the gene matches: 8. Germline CDR1 MNHEY, CDR2 SVGAGI. CDR3 length equals 15 residues. CDR3 region: CASSTPGQGNYEQYF. The CDR3 bases are TGTGCCAGCAGTACCCCGGGACAGGGAAACTACGAGCAGTACTTC.